The TCR beta chain described here comes from a study of pediatric ulcerative colitis. General study findings and limits: All ulcerative colitis patients, but no controls, carried two rectal clonotypes.

This table comes from immunoSEQ multiplex PCR, and its TCRdb copy is limited to in-frame clones, with some not included. The sample yields under 30,000 clones, 70% to 75% seen once. Concerning this clone: Its antigen remains unidentified.

This CDR3 has 13 residues. Trimming took off 5 bases at V and 5 bases at J, with 9 bases between the two ends. Germline V gene data show CDR1 as MNHNS and CDR2 as SASEGT. Rectal tissue came from one to two pinch biopsies taken at colonoscopy. The receptor's source is a boy younger than 18 with severe ulcerative colitis. The sequenced material came from gut tissue. This sequence joins TRBV6-1 and TRBJ2-2; no firm D call. The CDR3 region has the DNA TGTGCCAGCAGTCATTTAGAGACCGGGGAGCTGTTTTTT. The encoded protein is CASSHLETGELFF.